The 32 T cell receptor beta chains given below trace back to one sample, sequenced in a study of cytomegalovirus exposure and HLA in healthy donors. The study ran its PCR with 60 Vbeta and 13 Jbeta primers. Profiled with immunoSEQ multiplex PCR; TCRdb holds only in-frame clones, not every one. The sample consists of 240,000 or so clones, approximately 82% of them appearing once. The specimen was PBMCs. The receptors come from a woman aged 55-69 years in good health and CMV-seropositive.

Points on this clone: This likely traces to a read error, being one base from a far larger clone. The chain recombines TRBV10-3 with TRBJ1-1; perhaps TRBD1 as D (5 bases). Between the trimmed V and J ends, which lost 10 bases and 7 bases, there was a span of 19 bases. The CDR3 spans 13 residues. Germline-derived CDR1 and CDR2 are ENHRY and SYGVKD. For the CDR3, the DNA is TGTGCCAGCACCCCACTGGGGCCCTTTGAAGCTTTCTTT. It translates to CASTPLGPFEAFF.

This chain joins TRBV19 and TRBJ1-2, with TRBD1 identical over 9 bases. The ends lost 5 bases at V and 6 bases at J; junction bases unmatched: 7. This CDR3 comprises 14 residues. CDR1 and CDR2 from the germline V gene are LNHDA and SQIVND (reference sequence). The CDR3 reads CASSPRDRVDGYTF. In nucleotides, the CDR3 is TGTGCCAGTAGTCCCCGGGACAGGGTAGATGGCTACACCTTC.

This clone was seen only a few times. The DNA of the CDR3 is TGTGCCAGCAATGTGACTCCTGGAAACACCATATATTTT. Its protein is CASNVTPGNTIYF. The chain is built from TRBV6-1 and TRBJ1-3; D uncertain. Germline CDR1 reads MNHNS; CDR2 reads SASEGT. V gave up 7 bases and J gave up 2 bases, with 9 bases separating them. The CDR3 totals 13 residues.

As regards this clone: One end of the junction is discordant with germline, which a read error may explain. J is TRBJ1-4 and V is TRBV7-9; TRBD1 might be the D (6 bases). CDR3 length: 14 amino acids. Per germline, CDR1 SEHNR and CDR2 FQNEAQ (reference sequence). Here the CDR3 DNA reads TGTTCCAGCAGCTTAGGACAGAAAAATGAAAAACTGTTTTTT. Encoded protein: CSSSLGQKNEKLFF.

The chain uses TRBV27 and TRBJ1-2, with 12 bases fitting TRBD1. Per the germline V gene, CDR1 is MNHEY and CDR2 is SMNVEV (reference sequence). The CDR3 covers 16 residues. The V and J ends lost 3 bases and 4 bases, in that order; junction bases with no gene match: 6. This chain's CDR3 is CASSLTGTGGAYGYTF. The CDR3 nucleotides read TGTGCCAGCAGTTTGACCGGGACAGGGGGCGCCTATGGCTACACCTTC.

V and J are TRBV10-2 and TRBJ2-7; TRBD2 matches 7 bases. V dropped 7 bases and J dropped 2; count of bases not matched to a gene: 5. CDR3 length equals 13 residues. The germline V gene has CDR1 WSHSY and CDR2 SAAADI. CDR3 region: CASMGGRAYEQYF. The CDR3 DNA reads as TGCGCCAGCATGGGGGGGAGGGCCTACGAGCAGTACTTC.

V gene TRBV6-5 combines with J gene TRBJ1-1, with TRBD1 matching 7 bases. CDR3 length: 13 residues. Unmatched junction bases numbered 9, after V lost 7 bases and J lost 7 bases. Germline CDR1 reads MNHEY; CDR2 reads SVGAGI. The CDR3 loop is CASITEGDSEAFF. Written as DNA, the CDR3 is TGTGCCAGCATCACCGAGGGGGACAGTGAAGCTTTCTTT.

The chain is built from TRBV10-3 and TRBJ2-7; TRBD1 matches 9 bases. Germline-derived CDR1 and CDR2 are ENHRY and SYGVKD. This CDR3 has 14 amino acids. After removal of 5 bases from V and 0 bases from J, the junction contained 2 bases not matched to a gene. The chain's CDR3 is CAISPGQGSYEQYF. The CDR3 DNA reads as TGTGCCATCAGTCCGGGACAGGGCTCCTACGAGCAGTACTTC.

The chain links TRBV19 to TRBJ2-1; the match to TRBD2 covers 8 bases. The CDR3 covers 16 residues. The V segment lost 4 bases and the J segment 0 bases; nucleotides outside the gene matches: 5. The germline gives CDR1 LNHDA, CDR2 SQIVND (reference sequence). CDR3 region: CASSRIAGSSYNEQFF. Written as DNA, the CDR3 is TGTGCCAGTAGTAGAATAGCGGGGAGCTCCTACAATGAGCAGTTCTTC.

V is TRBV10-3 and J is TRBJ1-1; D is possibly TRBD1 (5 bases). CDR1 and CDR2 from the germline V gene are ENHRY and SYGVKD. The CDR3 has 14 amino acids. Trimming stripped 4 bases from V and 4 bases from J, with 13 bases between. CDR3 sequence reads: CAISVAREGTEAFF. DNA of the CDR3: TGTGCCATCAGTGTGGCCAGGGAGGGCACTGAAGCTTTCTTT.

This sequence joins TRBV6-6 and TRBJ1-1; tentative D call: TRBD1 (6 bases). V lost 0 bases to trimming and J lost 6 bases, with 14 bases between them. Per the germline V gene, CDR1 is MNHNY and CDR2 is SVGAGI (reference sequence). This CDR3 has 15 amino acids. The chain's CDR3 is CASSYSIRTEPEAFF. DNA of the CDR3: TGTGCCAGCAGTTACTCGATTCGGACAGAGCCTGAAGCTTTCTTT.

The chain has TRBV2 and TRBJ1-1; D gene unclear. CDR1 and CDR2 (germline): SNHLY, FYNNEI. V shed 3 bases and J shed 6 bases, with 11 bases lying between them. The CDR3 covers 13 residues. CDR3: CASSDAGGPEAFF. DNA of the CDR3: TGTGCCAGCAGTGACGCGGGAGGTCCTGAAGCTTTCTTT.

CDR3 bases: TGTGCCAGCAGCTTATTCATGAACACTGAAGCTTTCTTT. The encoded protein is CASSLFMNTEAFF. This chain links TRBV11-2 with TRBJ1-1; D not certain. In germline, CDR1 is SGHAT, CDR2 FQNNGV. The CDR3 is 13 residues long. The V end lost 2 bases, the J end lost 0 bases, and 4 bases lay between the germline ends.

This clone was seen a few times. The V gene is TRBV27, the J gene TRBJ2-7, with 7 nucleotides matching TRBD1. This CDR3 has 12 residues. Germline trimming cut 4 bases from V and 6 bases from J; bases unmatched to any gene: 3. Per germline, CDR1 MNHEY and CDR2 SMNVEV (reference sequence). The CDR3 loop reads CASSYYRGEQYF. For the CDR3, the DNA is TGTGCCAGCAGTTACTACAGGGGCGAGCAGTACTTC.

The V and J genes are TRBV9 and TRBJ2-5; the match to TRBD1 covers 7 bases. The CDR3 extends over 16 amino acids. J was trimmed by 4 bases and V by 0 bases; bases with no gene match: 9. From germline, CDR1 is SGDLS and CDR2 YYNGEE. In DNA, the CDR3 is TGTGCCAGCAGCGTAGGGCCCTCGGGACAGTTAGAGACCCAGTACTTC. Protein product: CASSVGPSGQLETQYF.

The chain has TRBV27 and TRBJ2-7; D not certain. The CDR3 extends over 12 amino acids. Germline V gives CDR1 MNHEY, CDR2 SMNVEV (reference sequence). V was trimmed by 2 bases and J by 2 bases, leaving 4 bases between them. As DNA, the CDR3 is TGTGCCAGCAGTTTAGTAACCTACGAGCAGTACTTC. As protein: CASSLVTYEQYF.

The chain uses TRBV7-2 and TRBJ1-4; 11 bases agree with TRBD1. This CDR3 is 15 amino acids long. The germline CDR1 and CDR2 sequences are SGHTA and FQGNSA. V was clipped by 6 bases and J by 8 bases; unmatched bases: 8. In DNA form, the CDR3 reads TGTGCCAGCAGTCTAGGGACAGGGGGAGGGGAAAAACTGTTTTTT. Amino acid sequence: CASSLGTGGGEKLFF.

The genes are TRBV27 and TRBJ2-1; D unclear. This CDR3 is 15 amino acids long. Germline CDR1 and CDR2: MNHEY and SMNVEV (reference sequence). Between the trimmed V and J ends, which lost 5 bases and 0 bases, there was a span of 11 bases. CDR3 in DNA: TGTGCCAGCAGTCCGACTTTGAGCTCCTACAATGAGCAGTTCTTC. Residues: CASSPTLSSYNEQFF.

This rearrangement joins TRBV11-2 to TRBJ2-7; D possibly corresponds to TRBD1 (6 bases). The CDR3 consists of 15 residues. V was trimmed by 4 bases and J by 2 bases, leaving 15 bases between them. CDR1 and CDR2 from the germline V gene are SGHAT and FQNNGV. This chain's CDR3 is CASSWIRDKPYEQYF. The DNA for the CDR3 is TGTGCCAGCAGCTGGATCCGGGACAAACCCTACGAGCAGTACTTC.

J is TRBJ2-7 and V is TRBV2; TRBD1 is a possible D gene (6 bases). V lost 7 bases and J 3 bases, leaving 13 bases between the germline ends. The CDR3 is made up of 13 amino acids. Germline loops: CDR1 SNHLY, CDR2 FYNNEI. DNA of the CDR3: TGTGCCAGCAACAGGGTAGGAAGCTACGAGCAGTACTTC. As protein: CASNRVGSYEQYF.

The chain joins TRBV30 to TRBJ1-1; 9 bases map to TRBD1. The CDR3 is made up of 13 amino acids. Germline V lookup: CDR1 GTSNPN, CDR2 SVGIG (reference sequence). V trimming: 2 bases; J trimming: 7 bases; junction bases outside the gene matches: 5. The CDR3 coding sequence is TGTGCCTGGAGTAAGGGACAGGGCTATGAAGCTTTCTTT. This encodes CAWSKGQGYEAFF. Combining the CDR3 with reference TRBV30 and TRBJ1-1 gives the whole variable domain SQTIHQWPATLVQPVGSPLSLECTVEGTSNPNLYWYRQAAGRGLQLLFYSVGIGQISSEVPQNLSASRPQDRQFILSSKKLLLSDSGFYLCAWSKGQGYEAFFGQGTRLTVV.

This clone occurred once. This sequence joins TRBV7-8 and TRBJ2-2; no firm D call. CDR3 length: 17 amino acids. Germline V gives CDR1 SGHVS, CDR2 FQNEAQ. Between the trimmed V and J ends, which lost 1 base and 3 bases, there was a span of 15 bases. CDR3 DNA: TGTGCCAGCAGCTTAGACGCGGTCCTTCGCGACACCGGGGAGCTGTTTTTT. It encodes CASSLDAVLRDTGELFF. Full variable domain (outside the CDR3, taken from reference TRBV7-8 and TRBJ2-2): GAGVSQSPRYKVAKRGQDVALRCDPISGHVSLFWYQQALGQGPEFLTYFQNEAQLDKSGLPSDRFFAERPEGSVSTLKIQRTQQEDSAVYLCASSLDAVLRDTGELFFGEGSRLTVL.

V usage is TRBV19 and J usage is TRBJ1-5, with D perhaps matching TRBD1 (6 bases). CDR3 length equals 13 residues. V gave up 10 bases and J gave up 3 bases, with 13 bases separating them. Looked up from germline, CDR1 is LNHDA and CDR2 is SQIVND (reference sequence). The CDR3 spells CATGTSNNQPQHF. The CDR3 nucleotides read TGTGCCACCGGGACATCCAACAATCAGCCCCAGCATTTT.

V usage is TRBV10-3 and J usage is TRBJ2-7; TRBD1 matches 7 bases. V dropped 11 bases and J dropped 2; count of bases not matched to a gene: 9. The germline gives CDR1 ENHRY, CDR2 SYGVKD. The CDR3 sequence is 13 residues long. CDR3 protein: CACTGALPYEQYF. CDR3 nucleotides: TGTGCCTGTACAGGGGCTCTCCCCTACGAGCAGTACTTC.

This clone has just a few counts. The chain links TRBV19 to TRBJ1-5; 8 bases fit TRBD1. J lost 6 bases, V lost 5 bases, and 6 bases had no gene match. Germline CDR1 is LNHDA and CDR2 is SQIVND (reference sequence). The CDR3 loop spans 14 amino acids. CDR3 residues: CASSGGQGAQPQHF. The CDR3 nucleotides are TGTGCCAGTAGTGGAGGGCAGGGGGCTCAGCCCCAGCATTTT.

This clone showed up just once. This rearrangement joins TRBV30 to TRBJ2-7; 8 positions match TRBD2. CDR3 length: 13 residues. Trimming took 3 bases from V and 3 from J; bases not matched to a gene: 4. The V gene's germline CDR1 is GTSNPN and CDR2 SVGIG (reference sequence). CDR3 in amino acids: CAWRSGSFYEQYF. DNA of the CDR3: TGTGCCTGGAGGAGCGGGAGTTTCTACGAGCAGTACTTC. Combining the CDR3 with reference TRBV30 and TRBJ2-7 gives the whole variable domain SQTIHQWPATLVQPVGSPLSLECTVEGTSNPNLYWYRQAAGRGLQLLFYSVGIGQISSEVPQNLSASRPQDRQFILSSKKLLLSDSGFYLCAWRSGSFYEQYFGPGTRLTVT.

The V call is TRBV4-1, the J call TRBJ2-5, with 7 bases identical to TRBD2. The J call may be incorrect, as the DNA end agrees better with TRBJ2-7. Germline V gene data show CDR1 as MGHRA and CDR2 as YSYEKL. This CDR3 comprises 15 residues. DNA of the CDR3: TGCGCCAGCAGCCAAGCTAGCGGAGGAACCTACGAGCAGTACTTC. Amino acids: CASSQASGGTYEQYF.

The table lists this clone with a few counts. V usage is TRBV18 and J usage is TRBJ2-5, with D unclear. Deletions cut 5 bases from V and 7 bases from J, with 20 bases between. From germline, CDR1 is KGHSH and CDR2 LQKENI. The CDR3 is 15 residues long. CDR3 residues: CASSSTKQARLTQYF. In DNA form, the CDR3 reads TGTGCCAGCTCATCCACAAAACAAGCGCGGTTGACCCAGTACTTC.

This clone occurred a few times. The chain has TRBV7-9 and TRBJ1-1; 7 positions agree with TRBD1. The CDR3 has 13 residues. Germline CDR1 reads SEHNR; CDR2 reads FQNEAQ (reference sequence). V trimming: 5 bases; J trimming: 2 bases; junction bases outside the gene matches: 2. In DNA, the CDR3 is TGTGCCAGCAGCAGGACAGGAAACACTGAAGCTTTCTTT. This encodes CASSRTGNTEAFF.

This clone was counted a single time. The chain couples TRBV7-2 to TRBJ1-5, with D perhaps matching TRBD1 (6 bases). Trimming took off 0 bases at V and 6 bases at J, with 12 bases between the two ends. Germline V CDR1 and CDR2: SGHTA, FQGNSA. The length of the CDR3 is 15 residues. CDR3 DNA: TGTGCCAGCAGCTTAGCCAGGGGTTGGTCTCAGCCCCAGCATTTT. It encodes CASSLARGWSQPQHF.

The gene calls are TRBV9 and TRBJ2-1, with 7 bases matching TRBD1. The trim removed 4 bases at V and 5 bases at J, leaving 6 bases unmatched. In germline, CDR1 is SGDLS, CDR2 YYNGEE. The CDR3 is made up of 14 amino acids. The CDR3 reads CASSPWDSNNEQFF. The CDR3 DNA reads as TGTGCCAGCAGCCCTTGGGACAGTAACAATGAGCAGTTCTTC. Full variable domain (rest looked up from reference TRBV9 and TRBJ2-1): DSGVTQTPKHLITATGQRVTLRCSPRSGDLSVYWYQQSLDQGLQFLIQYYNGEERAKGNILERFSAQQFPDLHSELNLSSLELGDSALYFCASSPWDSNNEQFFGPGTRLTVL.

The V and J genes are TRBV9 and TRBJ2-1; TRBD1 matches 7 bases. The V segment lost 0 bases and the J segment 8 bases; nucleotides outside the gene matches: 8. The CDR3 has 15 residues. The germline gives CDR1 SGDLS, CDR2 YYNGEE. CDR3 in DNA: TGTGCCAGCAGCGTAGGGCCCGACAGGGAGTATGAGCAGTTCTTC. Amino acid sequence: CASSVGPDREYEQFF.